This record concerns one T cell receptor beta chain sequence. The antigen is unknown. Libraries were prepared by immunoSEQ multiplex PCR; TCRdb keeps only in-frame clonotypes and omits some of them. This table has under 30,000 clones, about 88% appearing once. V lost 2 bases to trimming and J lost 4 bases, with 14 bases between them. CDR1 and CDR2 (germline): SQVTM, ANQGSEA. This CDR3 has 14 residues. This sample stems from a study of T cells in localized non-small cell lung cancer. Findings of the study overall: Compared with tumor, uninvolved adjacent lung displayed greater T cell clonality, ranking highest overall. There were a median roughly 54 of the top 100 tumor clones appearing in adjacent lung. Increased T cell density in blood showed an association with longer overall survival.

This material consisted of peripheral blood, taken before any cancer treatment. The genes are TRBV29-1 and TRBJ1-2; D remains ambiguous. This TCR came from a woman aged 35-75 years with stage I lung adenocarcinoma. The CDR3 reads CSVESRGIAYGYTF. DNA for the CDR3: TGCAGCGTTGAATCCAGAGGGATAGCCTATGGCTACACCTTC.